This T cell receptor beta chain was found in a study of cytotoxic CD8 clonotypes in ibrutinib-treated CLL. To note about this clone: Its target is not known.

Study-wide results and limits: Sampling of sustained-remission and progressing patients occurred at differing times. Clonality was elevated at ibrutinib response and had returned toward baseline at progression. Stable or contracted on treatment, public clonotypes were also uncommon.

Targeted sequencing depth ranged from 1 in 200,000 to 1 in 1 million T cells. Sequencing was performed with immunoSEQ multiplex PCR; in TCRdb, only in-frame clones are kept and a portion is missing. The sample lists some 140,000 clones; approximately 90% were seen once. The V gene's germline CDR1 is MGHDK and CDR2 SYGVNS. The CDR3 covers 14 residues. V was clipped by 5 bases and J by 9 bases, with 17 bases between them. The chain recombines TRBV25-1 with TRBJ2-1, with a tentative D call TRBD1 (5 bases). The origin of this receptor is a human donor with chronic lymphocytic leukemia. This material consisted of PBMCs, taken after 12 months of ibrutinib treatment. The CDR3 region is CASSMGLRGVEQFF. The CDR3 nucleotides are TGTGCCAGCAGTATGGGGCTAAGAGGCGTTGAGCAGTTCTTC.